These 20 T cell receptor beta chains were sequenced from one sample in a study of identical twins listed by TCRdb under 2016. Receptor libraries were prepared by 5' RACE. Sequencing instrument: Illumina HiSeq 2000. In-frame beta chains were kept once TCRdb had trimmed the public reads at Q25 with fastp and called clones with MiXCR. Rows with one shared CDR3 protein collapse into an entry with the most common genes and DNA. The sample records hundreds of thousands of distinct CDR3 sequences, roughly 6% of which are singletons. 1.5% to 2% of the sample is taken by the ten largest. Sequencing input: naive T cells sorted from blood. In the paper's terms, the cell subset or site label means: cells isolated with a human naive T-cell isolation kit. Every receptor here comes from a man aged 18 to 35 in good health.

This chain uses TRBV4-2 with TRBJ2-3; 7 positions agree with TRBD1. The CDR3 totals 19 residues. V gave up 3 bases and J gave up 5 bases; unmatched junction bases: 20. The germline gives CDR1 LGHNA, CDR2 YNFKEQ. CDR3 sequence reads: CASSHEAFRSPPGGDTQYF. The CDR3 nucleotides read TGTGCCAGCAGCCATGAAGCATTCAGGAGCCCGCCAGGGGGAGATACGCAGTATTTT.

The sample holds many counts of this clonotype. This chain uses TRBV20-1 with TRBJ2-1, with D possibly being TRBD1 (6 bases). V was clipped by 7 bases and J by 6 bases, with 13 bases between them. This CDR3 comprises 12 residues. Germline lookup yields CDR1 DFQATT and CDR2 SNEGSKA (reference sequence). In DNA form, the CDR3 reads TGCAGTGGAAGCCTAGGGGGCAATGAGCAGTTCTTC. Its translation is CSGSLGGNEQFF.

The J gene is TRBJ2-1, the V gene TRBV5-1; 12 bases align to TRBD2. The CDR3 is 18 amino acids. The V and J ends lost 0 bases and 3 bases, in that order; junction bases with no gene match: 7. Per the germline V gene, CDR1 is SGHRS and CDR2 is YFSETQ. The CDR3 DNA reads TGCGCCAGCAGCTTGGGCCTAGCGGGAGGGTACGGCTACAATGAGCAGTTCTTC. Translated, it gives CASSLGLAGGYGYNEQFF. Combining the CDR3 with reference TRBV5-1 and TRBJ2-1 gives the whole variable domain KAGVTQTPRYLIKTRGQQVTLSCSPISGHRSVSWYQQTPGQGLQFLFEYFSETQRNKGNFPGRFSGRQFSNSRSEMNVSTLELGDSALYLCASSLGLAGGYGYNEQFFGPGTRLTVL.

This clonotype has a count of ten or more. This chain links TRBV4-1 with TRBJ2-3; D remains ambiguous. CDR3 length: 13 amino acids. From germline, CDR1 is MGHRA and CDR2 YSYEKL. The V gene lost 5 bases and the J gene lost 0 bases, with 6 bases spanning the gap. The CDR3 DNA sequence: TGCGCCAGCAGCTCCGTGAGCACAGATACGCAGTATTTT. It translates to CASSSVSTDTQYF.

A few counts support this clonotype. The V call is TRBV6-1, the J call TRBJ2-1; D remains ambiguous. The CDR3 totals 12 residues. V was shortened by 2 bases and J by 4 bases, with 3 bases between the two germline ends. CDR1 is MNHNS, CDR2 SASEGT, per germline. CDR3 amino acids: CASSEQYNEQFF. DNA of the CDR3: TGTGCCAGCAGTGAACAGTACAATGAGCAGTTCTTC.

This clonotype showed up just a few times. This chain uses TRBV3-1 with TRBJ2-2; D is undetermined. Looked up from germline, CDR1 is LGHDT and CDR2 is YNNKEL (reference sequence). The CDR3 has 14 residues. Trimming pared 4 bases from V and 2 bases from J, leaving 8 bases between. CDR3 protein: CASSLLLNTGELFF. As DNA, the CDR3 is TGTGCCAGCAGCCTCCTTCTTAACACCGGGGAGCTGTTTTTT.

This clonotype was seen many times. The CDR3 DNA follows: TGTGCCAGCAGCTTGGAGGCGGGGGAGACCCAGTACTTC. Protein: CASSLEAGETQYF. The chain joins TRBV5-6 to TRBJ2-5, with D perhaps matching TRBD2 (6 bases). Trimming removed 0 bases from V and 5 bases from J, with 8 bases in between. The CDR3 consists of 13 residues. Germline V lookup: CDR1 SGHDT, CDR2 YYEEEE.

This clonotype occurred many times. CDR3 sequence reads: CASSVGATSGSHEQYF. CDR3 coding DNA: TGTGCCAGCAGCGTAGGTGCGACTAGCGGGAGCCACGAGCAGTACTTC. The chain has TRBV9 and TRBJ2-7; TRBD2 aligns across 12 bases. Germline lookup yields CDR1 SGDLS and CDR2 YYNGEE. V lost 0 bases, J lost 5 bases, and 6 bases stayed unmatched. There are 16 residues in the CDR3.

This clonotype was picked up a small number of times. This chain connects TRBV20-1 to TRBJ2-1; D remains ambiguous. CDR1 is DFQATT and CDR2 is SNEGSKA in the germline V gene (reference sequence). V lost 0 bases and J lost 0, with 9 bases in between. This CDR3 is 15 amino acids long. CDR3 bases: TGCAGTGCTAGAGATTTTTCAAACTCCTACAATGAGCAGTTCTTC. Its translation: CSARDFSNSYNEQFF.

V and J are TRBV4-3 and TRBJ2-1, with 13 bases matching TRBD2. CDR1 and CDR2 from the germline V gene are LGHNA and YSLEER. The V segment lost 6 bases and the J segment 10 bases; nucleotides outside the gene matches: 9. The CDR3 loop spans 15 amino acids. This chain's CDR3 is CASRSRLAGGWEQFF. In DNA form, the CDR3 reads TGCGCCAGCAGGTCAAGACTAGCGGGAGGATGGGAGCAGTTCTTC.

The chain carries TRBV7-2 and TRBJ2-2; 7 positions match TRBD1. V shed 5 bases, J shed 4 bases, and the junction held 7 bases outside the gene matches. Germline lookup yields CDR1 SGHTA and CDR2 FQGNSA. The CDR3 has 15 residues. The CDR3: CASSVRQGTTGELFF. The CDR3 DNA is TGTGCCAGCAGCGTCCGACAGGGTACCACCGGGGAGCTGTTTTTT.

Only a few counts were recorded for this clonotype. This chain joins TRBV4-1 and TRBJ2-6; D is ambiguous. V was shortened by 1 base and J by 0 bases, with 10 bases between the two germline ends. The CDR3 consists of 17 residues. Germline lookup yields CDR1 MGHRA and CDR2 YSYEKL. The CDR3 sequence is CASSQVWASSGANVLTF. CDR3 sequence (DNA): TGCGCCAGCAGCCAAGTTTGGGCGAGCTCTGGGGCCAACGTCCTGACTTTC.

The chain is built from TRBV27 and TRBJ2-1; tentatively, D is TRBD1 (6 bases). Germline V gives CDR1 MNHEY, CDR2 SMNVEV (reference sequence). Trimming pared 5 bases from V and 2 bases from J, leaving 13 bases between. The CDR3 is 15 residues long. CDR3 bases: TGTGCCAGCAGTGACGGGACACTCCCCTACAATGAGCAGTTCTTC. Amino acids: CASSDGTLPYNEQFF.

The chain joins TRBV28 to TRBJ2-7, with 12 bases that match TRBD2. The J segment lost 6 bases and the V segment lost 5 bases, leaving 11 bases of the junction unmatched. The V gene's germline CDR1 is MDHEN and CDR2 SYDVKM. CDR3 length: 16 residues. The CDR3 coding sequence is TGTGCCAGCAGTGCCGGATGGACTAGCGGGAATGGCGAGCAGTACTTC. This translates into CASSAGWTSGNGEQYF.

This chain links TRBV18 with TRBJ2-7; 8 nucleotides agree with TRBD1. This CDR3 has 14 amino acids. V shed 6 bases, J shed 5 bases, and the junction held 9 bases outside the gene matches. Germline V CDR1 and CDR2: KGHSH, LQKENI. DNA of the CDR3: TGTGCCAGCTCGCCGGGACAGGAGGCGAACGAGCAGTACTTC. Protein product: CASSPGQEANEQYF.

This clonotype was picked up many times. The rearrangement joins TRBV15 to TRBJ2-2; maybe TRBD1 (6 bases). The germline V and J ends were trimmed by 2 bases and 8 bases, with 6 bases remaining between them. Looked up from germline, CDR1 is LNHNV and CDR2 is YYDKDF (reference sequence). The CDR3 covers 12 residues. CDR3 coding DNA: TGTGCCACCAGCAGAAGGGGGGGGGAGCTGTTTTTT. This translates into CATSRRGGELFF.

In this sample, this clonotype turned up many times. V and J are TRBV6-2 or TRBV6-3 and TRBJ2-1, with D possibly matching TRBD2 (5 bases). The CDR3 is made up of 16 amino acids. The germline V and J ends were trimmed by 0 bases and 4 bases, with 13 bases remaining between them. Germline CDR1 reads MNHEY; CDR2 reads SVGEGT. Here the CDR3 reads CASSYSMREQYNEQFF. The CDR3 bases are TGTGCCAGCAGTTACTCGATGAGGGAACAATACAATGAGCAGTTCTTC.

For this clonotype: This may stem from a read error, because a much larger clone lies one nucleotide away. Likely a read error: the CDR3 ends without its conserved phenylalanine or tryptophan. The V gene is TRBV7-2, the J gene TRBJ2-1; 8 positions agree with TRBD2. Germline CDR1 is SGHTA and CDR2 is FQGNSA. V lost 6 bases, J lost 8 bases, and 12 bases stayed unmatched. The CDR3 runs to 15 residues. The CDR3 DNA is TGTGCCAGCAGACGAGGGGCTAGCGGGTTCTATGAGCAGTTCTCC. It translates to CASRRGASGFYEQFS.

There are many counts of this clonotype. The rearrangement links TRBV29-1 to TRBJ2-5; D may be TRBD2 (6 bases). The CDR3 contains 12 residues. Trimming left V 3 bases short and J 3 bases short, with 8 bases between. Germline CDR1 reads SQVTM; CDR2 reads ANQGSEA. The CDR3 DNA follows: TGCAGCGTTGATTCGGGAGAAGAGACCCAGTACTTC. Translating it yields CSVDSGEETQYF.

In this sample, this clonotype turned up a few times. The gene calls are TRBV6-5 and TRBJ2-7, with D possibly matching TRBD1 (5 bases). The CDR3 has 15 amino acids. Germline CDR1 reads MNHEY; CDR2 reads SVGAGI. Trimming cost V 6 bases and J 8 bases, with 23 bases left between them. The CDR3: CASSLSRATPGQQYF. The CDR3 DNA reads TGTGCCAGCAGCTTATCCAGGGCCACCCCCGGCCAGCAGTACTTC.